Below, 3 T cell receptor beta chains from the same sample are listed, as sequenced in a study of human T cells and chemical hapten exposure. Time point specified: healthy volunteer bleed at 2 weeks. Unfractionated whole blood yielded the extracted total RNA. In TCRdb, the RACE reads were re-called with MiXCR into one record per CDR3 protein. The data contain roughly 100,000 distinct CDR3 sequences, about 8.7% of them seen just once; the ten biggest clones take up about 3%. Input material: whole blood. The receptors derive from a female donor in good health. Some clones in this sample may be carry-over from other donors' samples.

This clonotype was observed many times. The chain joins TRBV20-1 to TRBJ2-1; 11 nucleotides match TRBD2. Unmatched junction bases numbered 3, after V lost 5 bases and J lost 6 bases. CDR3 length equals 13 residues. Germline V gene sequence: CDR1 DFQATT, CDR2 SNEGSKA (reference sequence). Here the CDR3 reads CSAVGTSGNEQFF. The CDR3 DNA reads TGCAGTGCTGTAGGGACTAGCGGCAATGAGCAGTTCTTC.

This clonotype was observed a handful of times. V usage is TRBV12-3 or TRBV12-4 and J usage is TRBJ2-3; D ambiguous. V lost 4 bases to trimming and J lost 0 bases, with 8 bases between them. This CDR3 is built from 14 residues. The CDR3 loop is CASSWDFSTDTQYF. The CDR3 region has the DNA TGTGCCAGCAGTTGGGATTTCAGCACAGATACGCAGTATTTT.

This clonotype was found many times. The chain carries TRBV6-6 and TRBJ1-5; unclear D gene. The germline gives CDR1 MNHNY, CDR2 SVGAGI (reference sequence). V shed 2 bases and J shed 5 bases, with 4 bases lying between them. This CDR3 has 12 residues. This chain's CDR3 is CASSYPDQPQHF. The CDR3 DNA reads TGTGCCAGCAGTTACCCCGATCAGCCCCAGCATTTT.